One sample yielded the 16 T cell receptor beta chains listed below, sequenced in a study of T cells after yellow fever vaccination. One entry per CDR3 protein, called by TCRdb with MiXCR from the 5' RACE reads. The sample lists hundreds of thousands of distinct CDR3 sequences, over 15% occurring once. This sample comprised PBMCs, obtained before the yellow fever booster vaccination. The source is a man aged 18 to 35 who received the YFV17D yellow fever vaccine.

The chain joins TRBV28 to TRBJ2-3, with D maybe TRBD1 (5 bases). The CDR3 consists of 19 residues. Per germline, CDR1 MDHEN and CDR2 SYDVKM. V lost 10 bases and J 2 bases, leaving 31 bases between the germline ends. The CDR3 spells CATKSPRPAGALTTDTQYF. CDR3 DNA sequence: TGTGCCACTAAGAGCCCTCGGCCAGCTGGGGCCCTAACCACAGATACGCAGTATTTT.

This clonotype turned up a few times. V and J are TRBV6-1 and TRBJ2-6; D is undetermined. V dropped 8 bases and J dropped 0 bases, with 8 bases sitting between them. CDR1 MNHNS and CDR2 SASEGT come from the germline V gene. The CDR3 loop spans 14 amino acids. The CDR3 nucleotides are TGTGCCAGCTTGGGTAGCTCTGGGGCCAACGTCCTGACTTTC. It encodes CASLGSSGANVLTF.

The chain has TRBV6-5 and TRBJ2-5; TRBD2 is a possible D gene (5 bases). V was cut by 2 bases and J by 5 bases, with 12 bases left in between. The CDR3 has 14 residues. CDR1 is MNHEY and CDR2 is SVGAGI in the germline V gene. For the CDR3, the DNA is TGTGCCAGCAGTTACGAGCGGCGGTGGGAGACCCAGTACTTC. It codes for CASSYERRWETQYF.

This clonotype was seen a few times. This chain joins TRBV4-2 and TRBJ2-7; no clear D. The germline V gene has CDR1 LGHNA and CDR2 YNFKEQ. V was shortened by 1 base and J by 3 bases, with 16 bases between the two germline ends. CDR3 size: 16 residues. The CDR3 spells CASSQGWGLGNYEQYF. CDR3 sequence (DNA): TGTGCCAGCAGCCAAGGGTGGGGTTTGGGGAACTACGAGCAGTACTTC.

The rearrangement joins TRBV6-5 to TRBJ2-1; D uncertain. Germline V lookup: CDR1 MNHEY, CDR2 SVGAGI. The V and J ends lost 5 bases and 0 bases respectively, with 11 bases between them. The CDR3 covers 15 residues. Here the CDR3 reads CASSPMRSSYNEQFF. CDR3 coding DNA: TGTGCCAGCAGTCCAATGAGGAGCTCCTACAATGAGCAGTTCTTC.

The gene calls are TRBV7-2 and TRBJ1-2; 7 nucleotides match TRBD1. The CDR3 totals 14 residues. Germline-derived CDR1 and CDR2 are SGHTA and FQGNSA. V shed 6 bases and J 4 bases; nucleotides not matched to a gene: 8. The CDR3 DNA reads as TGTGCCAGCAGACCGGAGGGGGCCGGCTATGGCTACACCTTC. This gives the protein CASRPEGAGYGYTF.

The rearrangement joins TRBV20-1 to TRBJ2-2, with 10 positions matching TRBD1. Losses at the gene ends were 1 base for V and 6 bases for J; bases not matched to a gene: 2. CDR1 and CDR2 (germline): DFQATT, SNEGSKA (reference sequence). The CDR3 length is 14 residues. The CDR3 region has the DNA TGCAGTGCTAGAGGACAGGGGGCGGCCGGGGAGCTGTTTTTT. It yields the protein CSARGQGAAGELFF.

The chain recombines TRBV20-1 with TRBJ2-7, with 9 bases identical to TRBD2. V lost 6 bases, J lost 7 bases, and 10 bases stayed unmatched. This CDR3 is 13 amino acids long. Germline V gene lookup returns CDR1 DFQATT and CDR2 SNEGSKA (reference sequence). In DNA, the CDR3 is TGCAGTGCCGAGCGCGGGGGGGCTGGTGAGCAGTACGTC. Its protein product is CSAERGGAGEQYV.

The chain joins TRBV7-2 to TRBJ2-7, with D tentatively TRBD1 (6 bases). Germline V lookup: CDR1 SGHTA, CDR2 FQGNSA. The V gene lost 0 bases and the J gene lost 1 base, with 10 bases spanning the gap. The CDR3 loop spans 15 amino acids. CDR3 coding DNA: TGTGCCAGCAGCTTAGCGTCAGGACAGTCCTACGAGCAGTACTTC. The encoded protein is CASSLASGQSYEQYF.

The V gene is TRBV27, the J gene TRBJ1-6, with D perhaps matching TRBD1 (6 bases). V was pared by 4 bases and J by 5 bases, with 15 bases between. In germline, CDR1 is MNHEY, CDR2 SMNVEV (reference sequence). The CDR3 length is 16 residues. The CDR3 nucleotides are TGTGCCAGCAGTTCACAGGGTACTATGGATAATTCACCCCTCCACTTT. Its protein product is CASSSQGTMDNSPLHF.

The chain combines TRBV7-8 with TRBJ2-3; D might be TRBD1 or TRBD2, each matching 5 bases. Germline CDR1 is SGHVS and CDR2 is FQNEAQ. The CDR3 contains 13 residues. Trimming took off 3 bases at V and 3 bases at J, with 7 bases between the two ends. The CDR3 reads CASSFWGTDTQYF. CDR3 DNA sequence: TGTGCCAGCAGCTTCTGGGGGACAGATACGCAGTATTTT.

This chain uses TRBV4-1 with TRBJ1-2, with D tentatively TRBD1 (5 bases). CDR1 is MGHRA and CDR2 is YSYEKL in the germline V gene. The V end lost 4 bases, the J end lost 2 bases, and 17 bases lay between the germline ends. This CDR3 is 16 amino acids long. The DNA of the CDR3 is TGCGCCAGCAGCCCAGCCGGGGGACCGCAGAACTATGGCTACACCTTC. It codes for CASSPAGGPQNYGYTF.

This clonotype has only a few counts. This chain uses TRBV7-6 with TRBJ2-3, with TRBD2 matching over 13 bases. The CDR3 runs 20 residues. After removal of 2 bases from V and 2 bases from J, the junction contained 13 bases not matched to a gene. The germline V gene encodes CDR1 SGHVS and CDR2 FNYEAQ. For the CDR3, the DNA is TGTGCCAGCAGCTTATGGGCTACCGTGGGACTAGCGGGGACCACAGATACGCAGTATTTT. Translated: CASSLWATVGLAGTTDTQYF. Variable domain in full (rest from reference TRBV7-6 and TRBJ2-3): GAGVSQSPRYKVTKRGQDVALRCDPISGHVSLYWYRQALGQGPEFLTYFNYEAQQDKSGLPNDRFSAERPEGSISTLTIQRTEQRDSAMYRCASSLWATVGLAGTTDTQYFGPGTRLTVL.

This clonotype came up a few times. In nucleotides, the CDR3 is TGTGCTGGGGGCCAGGGGATCAATCAGCCCCAGCATTTT. Protein sequence: CAGGQGINQPQHF. The gene calls are TRBV7-2 and TRBJ1-5; D may be TRBD1 (6 bases). The CDR3 loop spans 13 amino acids. CDR1 and CDR2 (germline): SGHTA, FQGNSA. Full variable domain (outside the CDR3, taken from reference TRBV7-2 and TRBJ1-5): GAGVSQSPSNKVTEKGKDVELRCDPISGHTALYWYRQSLGQGLEFLIYFQGNSAPDKSGLPSDRFSAERTGGSVSTLTIQRTQQEDSAVYLCAGGQGINQPQHFGDGTRLSIL.

The J gene is TRBJ2-6, the V gene TRBV12-3 or TRBV12-4; the match to TRBD2 covers 7 bases. This CDR3 region has 14 residues. The trim removed 6 bases at V and 8 bases at J, leaving 7 bases unmatched. The CDR3 spells CASSPVGGPNVLTF. For the CDR3, the DNA is TGTGCCAGCAGCCCCGTGGGAGGGCCCAACGTCCTGACTTTC.

This clonotype was found a few times. The rearrangement uses TRBV19 and TRBJ2-3; D unresolved. The CDR3 consists of 14 residues. Trimming removed 6 bases at V and 2 bases at J, with 12 bases between. The germline V gene encodes CDR1 LNHDA and CDR2 SQIVND (reference sequence). The CDR3: CASSTRGYTDTQYF. DNA for the CDR3: TGTGCCAGTAGCACCCGTGGCTACACAGATACGCAGTATTTT.